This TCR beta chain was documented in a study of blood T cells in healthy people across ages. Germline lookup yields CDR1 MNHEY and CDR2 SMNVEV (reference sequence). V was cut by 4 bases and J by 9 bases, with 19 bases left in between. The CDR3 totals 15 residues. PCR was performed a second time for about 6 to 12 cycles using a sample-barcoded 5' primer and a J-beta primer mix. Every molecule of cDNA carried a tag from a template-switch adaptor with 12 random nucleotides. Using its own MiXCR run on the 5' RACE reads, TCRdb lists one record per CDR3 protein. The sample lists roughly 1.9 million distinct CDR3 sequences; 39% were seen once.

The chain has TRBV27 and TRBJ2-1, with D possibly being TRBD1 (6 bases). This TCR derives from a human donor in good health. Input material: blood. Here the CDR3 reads CASSSRQAKRGEQFF. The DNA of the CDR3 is TGTGCCAGCAGTTCGAGACAGGCTAAACGAGGTGAGCAGTTCTTC.